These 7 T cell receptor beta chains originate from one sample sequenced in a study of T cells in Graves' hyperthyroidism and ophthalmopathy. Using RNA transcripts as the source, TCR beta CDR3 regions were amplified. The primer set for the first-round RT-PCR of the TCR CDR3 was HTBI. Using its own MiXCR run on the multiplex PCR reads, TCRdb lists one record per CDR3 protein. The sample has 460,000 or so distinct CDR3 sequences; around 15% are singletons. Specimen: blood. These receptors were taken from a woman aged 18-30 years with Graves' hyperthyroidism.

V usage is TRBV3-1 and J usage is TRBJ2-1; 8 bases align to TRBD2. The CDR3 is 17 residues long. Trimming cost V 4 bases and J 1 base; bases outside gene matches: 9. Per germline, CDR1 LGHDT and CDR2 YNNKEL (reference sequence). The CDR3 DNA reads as TGTGCCAGCAGCCGGCGGGAGGTAGCGGGATCCTACAATGAGCAGTTCTTC. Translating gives CASSRREVAGSYNEQFF.

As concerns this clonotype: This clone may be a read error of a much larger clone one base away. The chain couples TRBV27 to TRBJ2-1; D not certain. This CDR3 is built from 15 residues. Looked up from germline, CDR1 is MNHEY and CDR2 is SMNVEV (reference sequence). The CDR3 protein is CASSLPSATYNEQSF. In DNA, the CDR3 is TGTGCCAGCAGTTTACCCAGCGCTACCTACAATGAGCAGTCCTTC.

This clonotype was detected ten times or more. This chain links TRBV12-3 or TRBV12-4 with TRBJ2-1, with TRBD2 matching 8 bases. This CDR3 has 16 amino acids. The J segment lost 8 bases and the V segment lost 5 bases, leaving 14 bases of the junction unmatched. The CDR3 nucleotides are TGTGCCAGCAGTCCACCCGGGGGGGGACTAGTCGATGAGCAGTTCTTC. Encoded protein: CASSPPGGGLVDEQFF.

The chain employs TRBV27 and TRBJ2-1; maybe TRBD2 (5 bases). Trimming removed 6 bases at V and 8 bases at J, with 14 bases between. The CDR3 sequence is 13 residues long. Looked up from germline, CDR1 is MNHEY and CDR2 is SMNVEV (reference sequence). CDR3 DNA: TGTGCCAGCAGCCCCCTGGGAGCGGATGAGCAGTTCTTC. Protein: CASSPLGADEQFF.

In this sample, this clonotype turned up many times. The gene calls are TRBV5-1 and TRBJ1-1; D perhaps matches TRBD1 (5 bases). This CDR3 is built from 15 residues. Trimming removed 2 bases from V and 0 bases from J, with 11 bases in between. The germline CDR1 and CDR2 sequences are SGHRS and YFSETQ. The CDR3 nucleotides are TGCGCCAGCAGCTTCCTGAGGGGCTTGAACACTGAAGCTTTCTTT. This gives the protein CASSFLRGLNTEAFF. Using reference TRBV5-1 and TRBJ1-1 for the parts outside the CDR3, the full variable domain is KAGVTQTPRYLIKTRGQQVTLSCSPISGHRSVSWYQQTPGQGLQFLFEYFSETQRNKGNFPGRFSGRQFSNSRSEMNVSTLELGDSALYLCASSFLRGLNTEAFFGQGTRLTVV.

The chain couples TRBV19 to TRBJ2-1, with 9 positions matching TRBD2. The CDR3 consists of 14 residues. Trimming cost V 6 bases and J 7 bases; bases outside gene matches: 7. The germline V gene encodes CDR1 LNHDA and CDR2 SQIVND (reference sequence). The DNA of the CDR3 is TGTGCCAGTAGCAGACGCGGGAGGGATAATGAGCAGTTCTTC. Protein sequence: CASSRRGRDNEQFF.

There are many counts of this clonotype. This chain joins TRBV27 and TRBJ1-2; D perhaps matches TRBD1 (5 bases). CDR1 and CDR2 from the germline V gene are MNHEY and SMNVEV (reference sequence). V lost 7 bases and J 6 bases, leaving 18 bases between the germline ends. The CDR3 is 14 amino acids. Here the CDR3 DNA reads TGTGCCAGCAATAGCCAGGGCGACCGGAATGGCTACACCTTC. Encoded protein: CASNSQGDRNGYTF.